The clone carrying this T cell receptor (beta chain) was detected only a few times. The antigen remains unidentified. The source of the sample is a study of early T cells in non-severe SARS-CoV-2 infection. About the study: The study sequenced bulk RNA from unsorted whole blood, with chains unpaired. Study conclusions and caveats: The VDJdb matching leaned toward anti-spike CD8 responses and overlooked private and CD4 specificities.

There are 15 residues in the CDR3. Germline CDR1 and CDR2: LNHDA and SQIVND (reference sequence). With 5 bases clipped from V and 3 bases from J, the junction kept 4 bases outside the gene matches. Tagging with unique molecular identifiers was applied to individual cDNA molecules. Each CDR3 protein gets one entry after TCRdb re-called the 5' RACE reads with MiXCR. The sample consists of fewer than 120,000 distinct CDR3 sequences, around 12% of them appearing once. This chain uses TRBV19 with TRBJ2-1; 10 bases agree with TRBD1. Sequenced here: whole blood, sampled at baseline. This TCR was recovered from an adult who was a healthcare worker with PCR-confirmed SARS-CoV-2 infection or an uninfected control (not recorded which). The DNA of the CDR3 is TGTGCCAGTAGTGTCGGGACAGGGGACTACAATGAGCAGTTCTTC. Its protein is CASSVGTGDYNEQFF.